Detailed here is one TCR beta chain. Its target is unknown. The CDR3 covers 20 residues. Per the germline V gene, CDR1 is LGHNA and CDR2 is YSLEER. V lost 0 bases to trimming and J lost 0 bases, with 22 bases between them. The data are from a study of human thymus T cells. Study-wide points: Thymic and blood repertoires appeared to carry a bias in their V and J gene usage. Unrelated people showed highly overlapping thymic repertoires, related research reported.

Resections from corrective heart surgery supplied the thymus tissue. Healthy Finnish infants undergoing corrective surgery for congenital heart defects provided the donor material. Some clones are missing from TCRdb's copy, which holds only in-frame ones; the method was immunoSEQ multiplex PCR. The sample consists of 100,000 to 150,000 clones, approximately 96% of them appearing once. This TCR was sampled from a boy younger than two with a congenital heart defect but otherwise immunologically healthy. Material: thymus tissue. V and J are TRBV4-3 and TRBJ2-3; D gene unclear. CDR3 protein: CASSQDKTYSSLGSTDTQYF. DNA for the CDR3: TGCGCCAGCAGCCAAGATAAAACCTATAGCTCCCTGGGGAGCACAGATACGCAGTATTTT.